The clone carrying this TCR beta chain was detected many times. This sample is drawn from a study of Graves' ophthalmopathy and Graves' hyperthyroidism. The study excluded patients with other autoimmune diseases, uncontrolled infections, pregnancy or lactation. J was trimmed by 6 bases and V by 6 bases; bases with no gene match: 12. Germline-derived CDR1 and CDR2 are MDHEN and SYDVKM. This CDR3 has 15 residues. Amplified TCR beta CDR3 regions were obtained using RNA transcripts as template. HTBI-primed first-round RT-PCR preceded second-round multiplex PCR. A single record per CDR3 protein comes from TCRdb applying MiXCR to the multiplex PCR reads. The sample lists a few hundred thousand distinct CDR3 sequences; about 15% were seen once.

Material: peripheral blood. This sequence joins TRBV28 and TRBJ2-7, with 9 bases matching TRBD1. The TCR originated in an adult woman with stable Graves' hyperthyroidism. CDR3 sequence reads: CASSPPGQGWGEQYF. The CDR3 coding sequence is TGTGCCAGCAGCCCGCCGGGACAGGGATGGGGCGAGCAGTACTTC.